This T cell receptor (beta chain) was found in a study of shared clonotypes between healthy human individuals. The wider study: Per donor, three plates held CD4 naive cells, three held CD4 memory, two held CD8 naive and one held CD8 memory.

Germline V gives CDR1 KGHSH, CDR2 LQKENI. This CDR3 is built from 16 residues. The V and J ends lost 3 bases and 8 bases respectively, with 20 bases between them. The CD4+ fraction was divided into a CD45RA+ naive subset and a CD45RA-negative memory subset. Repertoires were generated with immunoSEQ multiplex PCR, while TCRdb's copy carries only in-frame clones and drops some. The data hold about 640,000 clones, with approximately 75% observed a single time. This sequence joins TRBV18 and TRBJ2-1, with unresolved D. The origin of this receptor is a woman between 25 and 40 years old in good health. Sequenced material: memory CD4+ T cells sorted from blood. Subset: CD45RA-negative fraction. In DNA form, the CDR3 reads TGTGCCAGCTCACCTTTCACCGAAGTTGAGAGCGATGAGCAGTTCTTC. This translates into CASSPFTEVESDEQFF.